This TCR beta chain emerged from a study of CD8 T cells in ankylosing spondylitis. Per the germline V gene, CDR1 is SGDLS and CDR2 is YYNGEE. With V trimmed by 3 bases and J by 7 bases, 7 bases remained unmatched. CDR3 size: 14 residues. Study findings and constraints: One TCR beta motif, made up of several highly homologous variants, appeared characteristic of ankylosing spondylitis blood. Disease-linked clones had a CD8+ phenotype and relatively low frequency in peripheral blood. There was reportedly significant enrichment of clones that were disease-linked in matched ankylosing spondylitis synovial fluid. Some of the motif variants had earlier been found in reactive arthritis patients' fluid and blood.

Quantitative 5'-RACE with molecular barcodes was used to make the TCR beta libraries. TCRdb re-called the 5' RACE reads through MiXCR, storing one row per CDR3 protein. Counted here are roughly 440,000 distinct CDR3 sequences, approximately 17% occurring once; the ten biggest clones make up around 0.92%. For this clonotype: Its antigen is not known.

The sequence was collected from a male donor with ankylosing spondylitis. Sequenced input: blood, either unsorted or a sorted T cell fraction (not recorded which). The V gene is TRBV9, the J gene TRBJ1-3; TRBD1 aligns across 7 bases. This CDR3 is CASSGRQGWNTIYF. CDR3 nucleotide sequence: TGTGCCAGCAGCGGACGACAGGGATGGAACACCATATATTTT.